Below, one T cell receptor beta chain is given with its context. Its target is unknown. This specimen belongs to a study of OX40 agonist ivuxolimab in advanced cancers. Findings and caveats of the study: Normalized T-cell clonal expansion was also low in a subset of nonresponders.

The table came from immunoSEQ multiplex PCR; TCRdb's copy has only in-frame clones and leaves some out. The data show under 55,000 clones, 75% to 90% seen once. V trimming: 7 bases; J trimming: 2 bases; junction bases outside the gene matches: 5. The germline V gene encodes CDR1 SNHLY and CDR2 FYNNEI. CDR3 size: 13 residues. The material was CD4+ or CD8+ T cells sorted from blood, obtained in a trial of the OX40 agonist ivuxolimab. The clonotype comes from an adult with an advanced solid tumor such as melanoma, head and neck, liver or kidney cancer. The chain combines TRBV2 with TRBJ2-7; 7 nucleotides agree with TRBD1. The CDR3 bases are TGTGCCAGCACGGGGACAGACCCCTACGAGCAGTACTTC. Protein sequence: CASTGTDPYEQYF.